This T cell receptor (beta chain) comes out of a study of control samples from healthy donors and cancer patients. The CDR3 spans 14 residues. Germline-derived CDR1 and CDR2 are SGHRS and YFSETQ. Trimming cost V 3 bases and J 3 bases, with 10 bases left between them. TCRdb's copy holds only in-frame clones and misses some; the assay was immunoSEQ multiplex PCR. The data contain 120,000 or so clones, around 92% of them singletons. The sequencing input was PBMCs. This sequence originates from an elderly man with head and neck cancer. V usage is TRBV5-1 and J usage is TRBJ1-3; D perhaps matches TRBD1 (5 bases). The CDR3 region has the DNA TGCGCCAGCAGCTCCACAGGATTTGGAAACACCATATATTTT. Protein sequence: CASSSTGFGNTIYF.